This T cell receptor beta chain was documented in a study of vaccination effects on CD4 cells after COVID-19. The J segment lost 3 bases and the V segment lost 5 bases, leaving 5 bases of the junction unmatched. The CDR3 covers 15 residues. The germline V gene encodes CDR1 SGHAT and CDR2 FQNNGV. Prior to sequencing, the ViraFEST assay stimulated PBMC with viral peptide pools, which expanded the antigen-specific CD4+ T cells. Once cultured for approximately ten days, the cells underwent separation to obtain CD4+ T cells. The vaccine recipients had no prior SARS-CoV-2 infection, with negative nucleocapsid antibodies. The authors replaced half the medium with IL-2 medium on days 3 and 7. A note on this clone: The antigen is not known.

The table came from immunoSEQ multiplex PCR; TCRdb's copy has only in-frame clones and leaves some out. The data show fewer than 25,000 clones, with 60% to 80% seen just once and around a tenth held by the top ten. The chain uses TRBV11-2 and TRBJ2-2; 8 nucleotides agree with TRBD2. The sample was CD4+ T cells from PBMCs cultured with HCoV-NL63 spike peptides, taken before COVID-19 vaccination. The sequence came from a human donor who received a COVID-19 vaccine. The CDR3 nucleotides are TGTGCCAGCAGCCTCGGGACTAGTTACACCGGGGAGCTGTTTTTT. Protein: CASSLGTSYTGELFF.